This TCR beta chain was retrieved from a study of molecular identifiers for immune sequencing clone quantification. Looking at the study overall: Across replicate runs, RNA obtained from around 20,000 or 100,000 naive CD8 cells was divided into five, with four undergoing sequencing. Study-level findings and limits: Over 98% of effector molecules, yet under 1% of naive-cell molecules, were held by clones above 20 RNA copies.

Sorting recovered naive CD8 T cells on a CD8+CD4-CCR7+CD45RA+ profile. The germline V gene has CDR1 MNHEY and CDR2 SMNVEV (reference sequence). Between the trimmed V and J ends, which lost 6 bases and 1 base, there was a span of 17 bases. This CDR3 has 16 residues. TCRdb re-called the PCR reads with MiXCR, one entry per CDR3 protein. This sample carries over 600,000 distinct CDR3 sequences, less than 20% of them seen once, and the ten largest clones take roughly 0.9%. This clonotype was counted at least ten times. Its target is unknown. The receptor's source is a human donor in good health. Some libraries in this study had Jurkat cell RNA spiked in. The sequenced sample consisted of naive CD8+ T cells from blood, with Jurkat cell RNA spiked in. Regarding subset: FACS-sorted CD8+CD4-CCR7+CD45RA+ naive T cells. The rearrangement links TRBV27 to TRBJ2-3; possibly TRBD2 for D (7 bases). The CDR3 here is CASSLGAGGGTDTQYF. CDR3 coding DNA: TGTGCCAGCAGCTTGGGGGCTGGGGGGGGCACAGATACGCAGTATTTT.